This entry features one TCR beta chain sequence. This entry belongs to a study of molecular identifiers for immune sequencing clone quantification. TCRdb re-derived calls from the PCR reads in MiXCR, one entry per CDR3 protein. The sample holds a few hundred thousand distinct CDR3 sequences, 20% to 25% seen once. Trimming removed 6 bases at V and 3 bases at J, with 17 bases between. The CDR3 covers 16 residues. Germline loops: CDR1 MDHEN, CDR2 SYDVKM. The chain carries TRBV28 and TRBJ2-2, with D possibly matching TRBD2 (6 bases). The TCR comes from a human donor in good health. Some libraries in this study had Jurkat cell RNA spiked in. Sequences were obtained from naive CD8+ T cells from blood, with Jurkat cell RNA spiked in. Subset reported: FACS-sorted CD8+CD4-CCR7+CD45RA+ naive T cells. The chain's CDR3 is CASRTLDYQYTGELFF. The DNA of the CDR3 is TGTGCCAGCAGAACTTTGGACTACCAATACACCGGGGAGCTGTTTTTT.